The text below deals with one TCR beta chain. The sample originates from a study of CD8 T cells in Susac syndrome. RNA totalling roughly 0.5 to 1 ug underwent reverse transcription with random hexamers. MiXCR was run by TCRdb on the immunoSEQ multiplex PCR reads, yielding one entry per CDR3 protein. The table includes about 200,000 distinct CDR3 sequences, over 90% detected once. CD8+ and CD4+ T cells were negatively isolated; TEMRA cells were FACS-enriched. Specimen: CD4+ T cells from PBMCs. The source of this sequence is a human donor with multiple sclerosis.

CDR3 amino acids: CASSLEMGEDTQYF. CDR3 in DNA: TGCGCCAGCAGCTTGGAAATGGGTGAGGATACGCAGTATTTT. The genes are TRBV5-1 and TRBJ2-3, with unresolved D. Between the trimmed V and J ends, which lost 0 bases and 6 bases, there was a span of 11 bases. Germline CDR1 is SGHRS and CDR2 is YFSETQ. The CDR3 is made up of 14 amino acids.